Following are 26 T cell receptor beta chains from one sample sequenced in a study of beta chain features in type 1 diabetes. These receptors have no known antigen. The study, taken as a whole, reports: There was a moderate but significant shortening of TCRB CDR3s in all four CD4+ subsets of Type 1 diabetes patients.

Reverse transcribing all isolated RNA meant expressed TCRB transcripts were sequenced. Sequencing was performed with immunoSEQ multiplex PCR; in TCRdb, only in-frame clones are kept and a portion is missing. The table has hundreds of thousands of clones, 10% to 15% seen once; the top ten hold about 0.01%. The sample consisted of naive CD4+ T cells from blood. The receptors here all came from a woman aged 18-29 years with type 1 diabetes.

The CDR3 DNA reads TGCAGCGTTACCCGTCGGCTAGCGGACTCCTACAATGAGCAGTTCTTC. It is translated as CSVTRRLADSYNEQFF. This chain uses TRBV29-1 with TRBJ2-1; 7 bases match TRBD2. The CDR3 runs 16 residues. J lost 0 bases, V lost 5 bases, and 10 bases had no gene match. Per germline, CDR1 SQVTM and CDR2 ANQGSEA.

This clone came up a few times. The chain links TRBV28 to TRBJ2-7, with 12 nucleotides matching TRBD2. The CDR3 extends over 14 amino acids. J was trimmed by 2 bases and V by 5 bases; bases with no gene match: 1. Germline V gene data show CDR1 as MDHEN and CDR2 as SYDVKM. In DNA form, the CDR3 reads TGTGCCAGCAGTGGACTAGCGGGGACCTACGAGCAGTACTTC. It specifies CASSGLAGTYEQYF. The variable domain in full, completed from reference TRBV28 and TRBJ2-7, reads DVKVTQSSRYLVKRTGEKVFLECVQDMDHENMFWYRQDPGLGLRLIYFSYDVKMKEKGDIPEGYSVSREKKERFSLILESASTNQTSMYLCASSGLAGTYEQYFGPGTRLTVT.

The chain recombines TRBV5-1 with TRBJ2-1, with 8 bases matching TRBD2. The CDR3 covers 15 residues. Germline CDR1 reads SGHRS; CDR2 reads YFSETQ. V shed 4 bases, J shed 2 bases, and the junction held 5 bases outside the gene matches. Here the CDR3 reads CASSGIAGTYNEQFF. DNA of the CDR3: TGCGCCAGCAGCGGAATAGCGGGAACCTACAATGAGCAGTTCTTC.

The chain employs TRBV7-3 and TRBJ2-1; 11 bases align to TRBD1. The V segment lost 5 bases and the J segment 8 bases; nucleotides outside the gene matches: 11. The CDR3 consists of 16 residues. Germline lookup yields CDR1 SGHTA and CDR2 FQGTGA. The CDR3 spells CASSPPLGQGVDEQFF. The CDR3 DNA sequence: TGTGCCAGCAGCCCTCCACTGGGACAGGGGGTCGATGAGCAGTTCTTC.

This clone was seen only a few times. The chain recombines TRBV30 with TRBJ2-1, with TRBD2 identical over 8 bases. Germline CDR1 reads GTSNPN; CDR2 reads SVGIG (reference sequence). The CDR3 contains 17 residues. After removal of 1 base from V and 0 bases from J, the junction contained 8 bases not matched to a gene. The CDR3 reads CAWSGVAGIRSYNEQFF. DNA for the CDR3: TGTGCCTGGAGTGGAGTAGCGGGAATACGCTCCTACAATGAGCAGTTCTTC.

This clone was counted only a few times. The chain recombines TRBV28 with TRBJ1-5, with 7 bases lining up with TRBD1. Losses at the gene ends were 4 bases for V and 7 bases for J; bases not matched to a gene: 4. CDR3 length equals 13 residues. Germline assignment: CDR1 MDHEN and CDR2 SYDVKM. CDR3 in DNA: TGTGCCAGCAGTTACAGGGGAGGCCAGCCCCAGCATTTT. Its translation: CASSYRGGQPQHF.

This clone was seen a handful of times. V and J are TRBV14 and TRBJ2-1, with TRBD1 as a possible D gene (6 bases). Germline V CDR1 and CDR2: SGHDN, FVKESK. CDR3 length: 14 residues. Trimming removed 9 bases from V and 9 bases from J, with 21 bases in between. CDR3 bases: TGTGCCAGTAGCACCTATTGGACAGCTGTTGAGCAGTTCTTC. This translates into CASSTYWTAVEQFF.

This clone was seen a handful of times. V and J are TRBV9 and TRBJ2-7; 9 bases agree with TRBD2. The V gene end was trimmed by 0 bases and the J gene end by 2 bases; junction bases not matched to a gene: 3. CDR3 length equals 15 residues. Germline loops: CDR1 SGDLS, CDR2 YYNGEE. CDR3 in DNA: TGTGCCAGCAGCGTAGTAGCGGGAGATGCCTACGAGCAGTACTTC. It codes for CASSVVAGDAYEQYF.

Only a few counts were recorded for this clone. This sequence joins TRBV11-2 and TRBJ2-3; TRBD2 agrees at 7 bases. The J segment lost 2 bases and the V segment lost 5 bases, leaving 4 bases of the junction unmatched. This CDR3 is 14 amino acids long. The germline CDR1 and CDR2 sequences are SGHAT and FQNNGV. As DNA, the CDR3 is TGTGCCAGCAGCGTAGGGAGGGCCACAGATACGCAGTATTTT. This encodes CASSVGRATDTQYF.

There are a few counts of this clone. The chain uses TRBV5-4 and TRBJ2-1; TRBD2 agrees at 15 bases. This CDR3 comprises 18 residues. Germline V gene data show CDR1 as SGHNT and CDR2 as YYREEE (reference sequence). Trimming cost V 4 bases and J 4 bases; bases outside gene matches: 9. The CDR3 nucleotides read TGTGCCAGCAGCCCGACTTCCGGGACTAGCGGGGGGTACAATGAGCAGTTCTTC. The encoded protein is CASSPTSGTSGGYNEQFF.

This clone was counted between two and nine times. V gene TRBV7-8 combines with J gene TRBJ1-5; D remains unclear. Between the trimmed V and J ends, which lost 1 base and 0 bases, there was a span of 7 bases. Germline V gives CDR1 SGHVS, CDR2 FQNEAQ. The CDR3 consists of 15 residues. Here the CDR3 reads CASSLDRYSNQPQHF. Here the CDR3 DNA reads TGTGCCAGCAGCTTAGACAGATATAGCAATCAGCCCCAGCATTTT.

This clone came up a few times. This chain joins TRBV29-1 and TRBJ2-1, with 7 bases lining up with TRBD2. The CDR3 consists of 14 residues. Germline-derived CDR1 and CDR2 are SQVTM and ANQGSEA. V lost 7 bases to trimming and J lost 1 base; unmatched junction nucleotides: 7. The CDR3 protein is CSGGGRGSYNEQFF. Here the CDR3 DNA reads TGCAGCGGCGGCGGGAGAGGGTCCTACAATGAGCAGTTCTTC.

DNA of the CDR3: TGCGCCAGCAGCCTCAGGGGGCCCTGGACCGGGGAGCTGTTTTTT. It is translated as CASSLRGPWTGELFF. The V and J genes are TRBV4-1 and TRBJ2-2; 8 nucleotides line up with TRBD1. The V gene's germline CDR1 is MGHRA and CDR2 YSYEKL. The CDR3 sequence is 15 residues long. J was trimmed by 5 bases and V by 4 bases; bases with no gene match: 6.

This clone has only a few counts. The gene calls are TRBV30 and TRBJ2-7; 8 nucleotides match TRBD2. The CDR3 spans 14 residues. Losses at the gene ends were 2 bases for V and 12 bases for J; bases not matched to a gene: 15. CDR1 is GTSNPN, CDR2 SVGIG, per germline (reference sequence). The CDR3 loop is CAWSSHGAGVRGYF. As DNA, the CDR3 is TGTGCCTGGAGTTCCCACGGAGCGGGAGTGAGGGGGTACTTC.

The chain links TRBV7-3 to TRBJ2-5; weak D call: TRBD2 (6 bases). Germline loops: CDR1 SGHTA, CDR2 FQGTGA. V lost 5 bases and J lost 1, with 11 bases in between. This CDR3 comprises 14 residues. CDR3 DNA: TGTGCCAGCAGCCCCGGGACTTCCCAAGAGACCCAGTACTTC. Its protein product is CASSPGTSQETQYF.

CDR3 in DNA: TGTGCCAGCAGCACGGACAGTAGGGAGACCCAGTACTTC. It encodes CASSTDSRETQYF. This sequence joins TRBV7-9 and TRBJ2-5; weak D call: TRBD1 (6 bases). Germline values: CDR1 SEHNR, CDR2 FQNEAQ (reference sequence). The CDR3 spans 13 residues. The V end was cut by 5 bases, the J end by 5 bases, with 12 bases between. Full variable domain (rest looked up from reference TRBV7-9 and TRBJ2-5): DTGVSQNPRHKITKRGQNVTFRCDPISEHNRLYWYRQTLGQGPEFLTYFQNEAQLEKSRLLSDRFSAERPKGSFSTLEIQRTEQGDSAMYLCASSTDSRETQYFGPGTRLLVL.

The CDR3 sequence is CASSSDRAGAYEQYF. CDR3 coding DNA: TGTGCCAGCTCATCGGACAGGGCGGGAGCCTACGAGCAGTACTTC. The rearrangement joins TRBV18 to TRBJ2-7; perhaps TRBD1 as D (8 bases). Deletions cut 5 bases from V and 2 bases from J, with 16 bases between. The CDR3 spans 15 residues. Germline V gene data show CDR1 as KGHSH and CDR2 as LQKENI.

CDR3 in DNA: TGTGCCAGCAGTGTACCCCGGGACAGGGTGGACACTGAAGCTTTCTTT. It encodes CASSVPRDRVDTEAFF. V gene TRBV2 combines with J gene TRBJ1-1, with 9 bases matching TRBD1. Germline V gene data show CDR1 as SNHLY and CDR2 as FYNNEI. The CDR3 consists of 16 residues. V lost 4 bases to trimming and J lost 3 bases; unmatched junction nucleotides: 9.

This clone was observed a few times. The J gene is TRBJ2-1, the V gene TRBV7-3; D is undetermined. The CDR3 totals 13 residues. Trimming removed 3 bases at V and 8 bases at J, with 11 bases between. The germline CDR1 and CDR2 sequences are SGHTA and FQGTGA. The CDR3 region is CASSFSRLDEQFF. The CDR3 nucleotides are TGTGCCAGCAGCTTCTCGAGACTGGATGAGCAGTTCTTC.

The gene calls are TRBV9 and TRBJ1-1; D unresolved. Germline loops: CDR1 SGDLS, CDR2 YYNGEE. Trimming took 7 bases from V and 0 from J, leaving 13 bases between them. The CDR3 is made up of 14 amino acids. The CDR3 nucleotides read TGTGCCAGCGCCACTGGGCTGATGAACACTGAAGCTTTCTTT. Its translation: CASATGLMNTEAFF. Looking up the rest from reference TRBV9 and TRBJ1-1 gives the full variable domain: DSGVTQTPKHLITATGQRVTLRCSPRSGDLSVYWYQQSLDQGLQFLIQYYNGEERAKGNILERFSAQQFPDLHSELNLSSLELGDSALYFCASATGLMNTEAFFGQGTRLTVV.

This clone has just a few counts. This chain connects TRBV5-6 to TRBJ2-1; 14 nucleotides align to TRBD2. Germline lookup yields CDR1 SGHDT and CDR2 YYEEEE. CDR3 size: 16 residues. Germline trimming cut 2 bases from V and 6 bases from J; bases unmatched to any gene: 4. Here the CDR3 reads CASSFVGLAGVNEQFF. DNA of the CDR3: TGTGCCAGCAGCTTCGTGGGACTAGCGGGAGTCAATGAGCAGTTCTTC.

A few counts support this clone. The genes are TRBV5-4 and TRBJ1-2, with no clear D. V shed 4 bases and J shed 4 bases, with 8 bases lying between them. CDR3 size: 12 residues. CDR1 is SGHNT and CDR2 is YYREEE in the germline V gene (reference sequence). The CDR3 DNA is TGTGCCAGCAGCCAAAACAGCTATGGCTACACCTTC. It is translated as CASSQNSYGYTF.

The chain couples TRBV7-2 to TRBJ1-1; 7 nucleotides align to TRBD1. The CDR3 runs to 12 residues. With 5 bases clipped from V and 11 bases from J, the junction kept 8 bases outside the gene matches. CDR1 and CDR2 (germline): SGHTA, FQGNSA. The CDR3 region has the DNA TGTGCCAGCAGCCCGACAGGGCATGGGGCTTTCTTT. Its protein product is CASSPTGHGAFF.

This clone was detected a few times. The chain uses TRBV30 and TRBJ2-6; possibly TRBD2 for D (5 bases). Deletions cut 7 bases from V and 1 base from J, with 23 bases between. Germline CDR1 and CDR2: GTSNPN and SVGIG (reference sequence). The CDR3 is 18 amino acids. The chain's CDR3 is CASPTWRTPISGANVLTF. The DNA of the CDR3 is TGTGCCTCCCCAACGTGGAGGACTCCTATTTCTGGGGCCAACGTCCTGACTTTC.

The chain joins TRBV5-4 to TRBJ2-5; TRBD1 agrees at 7 bases. The trim removed 2 bases at V and 4 bases at J, leaving 11 bases unmatched. This CDR3 region has 16 residues. Germline CDR1 reads SGHNT; CDR2 reads YYREEE (reference sequence). The CDR3 is CASSFSPDRVPETQYF. The CDR3 coding sequence is TGTGCCAGCAGCTTTTCCCCCGACAGGGTCCCAGAGACCCAGTACTTC.

In this sample, this clone turned up a few times. The J gene is TRBJ1-5, the V gene TRBV28, with no clear D. Germline V gene lookup returns CDR1 MDHEN and CDR2 SYDVKM. Trimming removed 8 bases at V and 8 bases at J, with 13 bases between. The CDR3 covers 12 residues. DNA of the CDR3: TGTGCCAGCTCCCTTAGTATGGAGCCCCAGCATTTT. It is translated as CASSLSMEPQHF. Full variable domain (missing parts from reference TRBV28 and TRBJ1-5): DVKVTQSSRYLVKRTGEKVFLECVQDMDHENMFWYRQDPGLGLRLIYFSYDVKMKEKGDIPEGYSVSREKKERFSLILESASTNQTSMYLCASSLSMEPQHFGDGTRLSIL.